The 2 T cell receptor beta chains presented below share a single source sample, sequenced in a study of OX40 agonist ivuxolimab in advanced cancers. Sequenced by immunoSEQ multiplex PCR; TCRdb stores in-frame clones only, minus some. Of just under 85,000 clones listed, roughly 84% are singletons. The material was CD4+ or CD8+ T cells sorted from blood, obtained in a trial of the OX40 agonist ivuxolimab. These TCRs come from an adult with an advanced solid tumor such as melanoma, head and neck, liver or kidney cancer.

The gene calls are TRBV23-1 and TRBJ2-7, with a tentative D call TRBD2 (7 bases). TRBV23-1 is known as an ORF, though its function is uncertain. Between the trimmed V and J ends, which lost 6 bases and 5 bases, there was a span of 14 bases. CDR3 length: 13 amino acids. For the CDR3, the DNA is TGCGCCAGCAGGCCGCGGGGGCGACACGAGCAGTACGTC. It encodes CASRPRGRHEQYV.

The CDR3 here is CASTPPGRGNTGELFF. In DNA form, the CDR3 reads TGTGCCAGCACCCCACCGGGCAGGGGGAACACCGGGGAGCTGTTTTTT. The chain is built from TRBV11-2 and TRBJ2-2; maybe TRBD1 (6 bases). V lost 7 bases and J lost 1, with 16 bases in between. CDR3 length equals 16 residues. Germline lookup yields CDR1 SGHAT and CDR2 FQNNGV.